The 3 T cell receptor beta chains in this list originate from one sample, sequenced in a study of cytomegalovirus exposure and HLA in healthy donors (dated by TCRdb to the late 2010s). The library was built by means of the immunoSEQ multiplex PCR assay. For the multiplex PCR, a mixture combining 60 forward primers for TCR Vbeta segments and 13 reverse primers for TCR Jbeta segments was used. TCRdb's version of the immuneACCESS table is confined to in-frame rearrangements and falls short of the full clone set. An unresolved V gene accounts for under half of the shortfall where checked; the remainder is of unknown origin. This sample gives 180,000 or so clones in total; around 77% of them show up just once. The top ten clonotypes cover less than 2% of the sample. Material for sequencing was PBMCs. The origin of the receptors is a woman in her twenties or thirties in good health and CMV-seronegative.

The V gene is TRBV4-3, the J gene TRBJ1-4; possibly TRBD1 for D (5 bases). V was pared by 0 bases and J by 4 bases, with 9 bases between. The CDR3 loop spans 15 amino acids. Germline assignment: CDR1 LGHNA and CDR2 YSLEER. The CDR3 DNA sequence: TGCGCCAGCAGCCAAGATCGGCAGGGTAATGAAAAACTGTTTTTT. Translating it yields CASSQDRQGNEKLFF.

There are a few counts of this clone. The J gene is TRBJ2-7, the V gene TRBV30, with D possibly matching TRBD2 (5 bases). The length of the CDR3 is 14 residues. Per germline, CDR1 GTSNPN and CDR2 SVGIG (reference sequence). Between the trimmed V and J ends, which lost 6 bases and 2 bases, there was a span of 17 bases. CDR3 bases: TGTGCCTGTCTGGGAGACACCCCCCCCTACGAGCAGTACTTC. Amino acid sequence: CACLGDTPPYEQYF.

This chain joins TRBV7-2 and TRBJ2-2, with 7 bases matching TRBD2. J gave up 8 bases and V 3 bases, and 9 bases lay outside the gene matches. CDR1 is SGHTA, CDR2 FQGNSA, per germline. CDR3 length equals 15 residues. CDR3 sequence reads: CASSLSSGLPGELFF. The CDR3 DNA reads as TGTGCCAGCAGCTTGAGTAGCGGGCTTCCGGGGGAGCTGTTTTTT.